This T cell receptor beta chain derives from a study of CD8+ T cells in alopecia areata. RNA was extracted and reverse transcribed into cDNA as the sequencing template. This table comes from immunoSEQ multiplex PCR, and its TCRdb copy is limited to in-frame clones, with some not included. The sample holds under 250,000 clones, 56% seen once. J gave up 11 bases and V 3 bases, and 9 bases lay outside the gene matches. Germline V CDR1 and CDR2: SGDLS, YYNGEE. The CDR3 spans 15 residues. About this clone: Its antigen is unidentified.

Investigators sorted PBMCs to obtain both CD4+ and CD8+ T cells. Regarding the study as a whole: Sequence data from scalp samples additionally include resident alphabeta T cells of normal skin. Possibly because of HLA-related factors, TCR sharing was less clear across patients than in mice. Compared with normal scalp, lesional scalp had higher clonality and more expanded CD8+ clones.

The chain links TRBV9 to TRBJ1-6; 9 bases line up with TRBD1. This receptor was obtained from a human donor in good health. Input material: CD8+ T cells sorted from blood. DNA for the CDR3: TGTGCCAGCAGCGGACCGGGACAGGGATTGGCACCCCTCCACTTT. Its protein is CASSGPGQGLAPLHF.